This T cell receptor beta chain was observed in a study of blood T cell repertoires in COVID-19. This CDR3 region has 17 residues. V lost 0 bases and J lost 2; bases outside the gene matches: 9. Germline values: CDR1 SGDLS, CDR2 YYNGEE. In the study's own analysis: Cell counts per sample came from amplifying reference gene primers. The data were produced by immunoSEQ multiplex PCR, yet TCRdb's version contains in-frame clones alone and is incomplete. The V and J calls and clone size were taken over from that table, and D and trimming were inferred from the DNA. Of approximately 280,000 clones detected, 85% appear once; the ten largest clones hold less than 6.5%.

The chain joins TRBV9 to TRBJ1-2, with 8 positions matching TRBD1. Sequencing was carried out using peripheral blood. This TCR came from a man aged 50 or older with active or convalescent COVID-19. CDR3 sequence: CASSVGAGGPLNYGYTF. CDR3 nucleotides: TGTGCCAGCAGCGTAGGCGCAGGGGGCCCCCTCAACTATGGCTACACCTTC.